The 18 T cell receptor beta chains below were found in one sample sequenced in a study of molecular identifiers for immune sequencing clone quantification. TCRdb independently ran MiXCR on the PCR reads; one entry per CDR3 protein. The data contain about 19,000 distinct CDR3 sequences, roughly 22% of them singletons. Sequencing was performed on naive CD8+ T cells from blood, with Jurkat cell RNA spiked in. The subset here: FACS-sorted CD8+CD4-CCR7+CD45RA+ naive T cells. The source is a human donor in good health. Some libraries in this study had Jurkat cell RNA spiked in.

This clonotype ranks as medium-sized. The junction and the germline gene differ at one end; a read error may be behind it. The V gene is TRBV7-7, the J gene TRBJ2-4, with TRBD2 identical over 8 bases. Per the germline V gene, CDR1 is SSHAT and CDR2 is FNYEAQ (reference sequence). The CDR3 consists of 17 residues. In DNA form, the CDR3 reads TGTGCTAGCAGCTTAGCGGGGACTATCAGAGCCAAAAACATTCAGTACTTC. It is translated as CASSLAGTIRAKNIQYF.

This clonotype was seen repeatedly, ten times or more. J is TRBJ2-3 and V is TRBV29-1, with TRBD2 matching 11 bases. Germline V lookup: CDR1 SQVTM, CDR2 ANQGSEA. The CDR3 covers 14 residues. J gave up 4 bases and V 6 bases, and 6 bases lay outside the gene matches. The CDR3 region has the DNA TGCAGCGTGGAACTAGCGGGAGAAGCAGATACGCAGTATTTT. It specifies CSVELAGEADTQYF.

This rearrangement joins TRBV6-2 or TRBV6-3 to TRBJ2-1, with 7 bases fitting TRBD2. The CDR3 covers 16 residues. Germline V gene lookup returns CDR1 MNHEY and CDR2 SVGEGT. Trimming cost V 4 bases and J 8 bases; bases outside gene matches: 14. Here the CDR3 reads CASSLFQAGTKDEQFF. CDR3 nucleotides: TGTGCCAGCAGTTTATTCCAAGCGGGAACTAAGGATGAGCAGTTCTTC.

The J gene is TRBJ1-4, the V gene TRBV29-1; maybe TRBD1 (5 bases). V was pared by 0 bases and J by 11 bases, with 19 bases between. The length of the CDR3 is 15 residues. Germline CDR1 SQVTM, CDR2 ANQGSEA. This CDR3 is CSVEDPGTAYPKLFF. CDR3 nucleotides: TGCAGCGTTGAAGATCCCGGGACCGCTTACCCGAAACTGTTTTTT.

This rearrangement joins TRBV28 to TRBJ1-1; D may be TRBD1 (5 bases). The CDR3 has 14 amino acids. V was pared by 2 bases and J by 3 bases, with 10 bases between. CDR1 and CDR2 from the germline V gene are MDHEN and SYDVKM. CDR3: CASSLDRGYTEAFF. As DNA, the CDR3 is TGTGCCAGCAGTTTAGACAGAGGGTACACTGAAGCTTTCTTT.

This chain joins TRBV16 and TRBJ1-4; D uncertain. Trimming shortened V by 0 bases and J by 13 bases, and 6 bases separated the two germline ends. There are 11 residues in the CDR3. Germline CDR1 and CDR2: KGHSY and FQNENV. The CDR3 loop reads CASSQSSSLFF. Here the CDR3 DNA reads TGTGCCAGCAGCCAATCGTCGTCACTGTTTTTT.

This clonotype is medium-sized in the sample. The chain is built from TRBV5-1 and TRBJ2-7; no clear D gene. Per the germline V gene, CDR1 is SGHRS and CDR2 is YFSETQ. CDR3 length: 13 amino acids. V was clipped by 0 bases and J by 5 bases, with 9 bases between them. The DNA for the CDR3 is TGCGCCAGCAGCTTGGAGGTGAATAACGAGCAGTACTTC. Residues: CASSLEVNNEQYF.

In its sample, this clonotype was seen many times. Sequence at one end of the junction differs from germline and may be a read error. The CDR3 DNA reads as TGCGCCAGCAGCTTGGCCGGGGGGAGAAACACTAAAGCTTTCTTT. It translates to CASSLAGGRNTKAFF. This chain joins TRBV5-1 and TRBJ1-1, with a possible D match to TRBD1 (5 bases). Per the germline V gene, CDR1 is SGHRS and CDR2 is YFSETQ. The CDR3 totals 15 residues.

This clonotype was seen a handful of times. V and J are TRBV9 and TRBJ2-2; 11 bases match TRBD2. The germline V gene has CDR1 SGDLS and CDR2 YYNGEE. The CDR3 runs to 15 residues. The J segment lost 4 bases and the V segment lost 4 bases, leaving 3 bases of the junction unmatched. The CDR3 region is CASSSGTSGTGELFF. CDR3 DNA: TGTGCCAGCAGCTCCGGGACTAGCGGCACCGGGGAGCTGTTTTTT. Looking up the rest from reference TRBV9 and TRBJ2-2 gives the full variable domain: DSGVTQTPKHLITATGQRVTLRCSPRSGDLSVYWYQQSLDQGLQFLIQYYNGEERAKGNILERFSAQQFPDLHSELNLSSLELGDSALYFCASSSGTSGTGELFFGEGSRLTVL.

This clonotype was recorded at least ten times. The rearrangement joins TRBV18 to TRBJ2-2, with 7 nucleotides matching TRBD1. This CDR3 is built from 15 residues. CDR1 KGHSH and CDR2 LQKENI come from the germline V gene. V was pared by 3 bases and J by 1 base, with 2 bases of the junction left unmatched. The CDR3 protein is CASSPRTGNTGELFF. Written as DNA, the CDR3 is TGTGCCAGCTCACCGCGGACAGGGAACACCGGGGAGCTGTTTTTT.

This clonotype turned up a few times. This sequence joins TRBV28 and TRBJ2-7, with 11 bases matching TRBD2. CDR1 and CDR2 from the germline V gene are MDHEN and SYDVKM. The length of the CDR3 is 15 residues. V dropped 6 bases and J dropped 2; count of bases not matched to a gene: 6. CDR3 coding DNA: TGTGCCAGCAGAGGGACTAGCGGATATACCTACGAGCAGTACTTC. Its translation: CASRGTSGYTYEQYF.

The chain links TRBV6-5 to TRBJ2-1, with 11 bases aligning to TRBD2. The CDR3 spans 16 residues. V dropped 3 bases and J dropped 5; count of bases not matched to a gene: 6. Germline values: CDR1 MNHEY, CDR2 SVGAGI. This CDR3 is CASSYKLAGVHNEQFF. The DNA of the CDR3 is TGTGCCAGCAGTTATAAACTAGCGGGAGTCCACAATGAGCAGTTCTTC.

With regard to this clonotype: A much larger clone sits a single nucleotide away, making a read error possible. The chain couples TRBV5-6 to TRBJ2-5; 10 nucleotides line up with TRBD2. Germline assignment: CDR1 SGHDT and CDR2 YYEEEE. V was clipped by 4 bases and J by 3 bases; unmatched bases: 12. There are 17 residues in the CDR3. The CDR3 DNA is TGTGCCAGCAGCCAGACACTAGCGGGATTGCGGAAAGAGACCCAGTACTTC. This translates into CASSQTLAGLRKETQYF. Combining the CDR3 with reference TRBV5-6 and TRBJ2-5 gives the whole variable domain DAGVTQSPTHLIKTRGQQVTLRCSPKSGHDTVSWYQQALGQGPQFIFQYYEEEERQRGNFPDRFSGHQFPNYSSELNVNALLLGDSALYLCASSQTLAGLRKETQYFGPGTRLLVL.

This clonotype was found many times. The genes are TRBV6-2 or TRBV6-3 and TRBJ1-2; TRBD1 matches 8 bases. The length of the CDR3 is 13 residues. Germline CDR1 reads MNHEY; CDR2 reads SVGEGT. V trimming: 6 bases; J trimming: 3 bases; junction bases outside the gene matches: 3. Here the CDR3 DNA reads TGTGCCAGCAGGCCGACAGGGGACTATGGCTACACCTTC. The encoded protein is CASRPTGDYGYTF.

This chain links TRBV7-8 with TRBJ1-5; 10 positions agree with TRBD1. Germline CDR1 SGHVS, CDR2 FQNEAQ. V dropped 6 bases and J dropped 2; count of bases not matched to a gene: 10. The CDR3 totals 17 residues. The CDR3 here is CASSKTGGYKRNQPQHF. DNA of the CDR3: TGTGCCAGCAGTAAGACAGGGGGCTACAAACGCAATCAGCCCCAGCATTTT.

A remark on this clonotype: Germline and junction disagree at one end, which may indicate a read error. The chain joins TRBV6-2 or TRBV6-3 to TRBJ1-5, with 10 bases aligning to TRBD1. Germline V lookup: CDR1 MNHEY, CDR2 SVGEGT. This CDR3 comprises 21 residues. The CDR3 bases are TGTGCCAGCAGTTACTATCACAGGCCGGGACAGGGGTTTTATAGCAATCAGCCCCAGCAATTT. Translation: CASSYYHRPGQGFYSNQPQQF.

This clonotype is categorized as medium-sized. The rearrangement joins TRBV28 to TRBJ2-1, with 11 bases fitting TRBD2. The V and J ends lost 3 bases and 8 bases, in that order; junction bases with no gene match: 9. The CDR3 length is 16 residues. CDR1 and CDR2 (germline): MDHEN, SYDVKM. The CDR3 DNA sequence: TGTGCCAGCAGTTTTCCCCTAGCGGGAGGTTTCCATGAGCAGTTCTTC. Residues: CASSFPLAGGFHEQFF.

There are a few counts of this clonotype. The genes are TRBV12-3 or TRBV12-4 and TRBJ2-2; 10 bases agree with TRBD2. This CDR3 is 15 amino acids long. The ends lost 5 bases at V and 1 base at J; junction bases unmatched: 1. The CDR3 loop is CASSPSGRNTGELFF. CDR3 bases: TGTGCCAGCAGTCCTAGCGGGAGGAACACCGGGGAGCTGTTTTTT.